This TCR beta chain comes out of a study of OX40 agonist ivuxolimab in advanced cancers. V lost 1 base to trimming and J lost 2 bases; unmatched junction nucleotides: 2. Per germline, CDR1 SGHDT and CDR2 YYEEEE. This CDR3 has 15 amino acids. TCRdb's copy holds only in-frame clones and misses some; the assay was immunoSEQ multiplex PCR. Among roughly 76,000 clones listed, 91% were seen once. This chain links TRBV5-6 with TRBJ2-1, with TRBD2 identical over 8 bases. The sequence came from an adult with an advanced solid tumor such as melanoma, head and neck, liver or kidney cancer. The source was CD4+ or CD8+ T cells sorted from blood, collected in a trial of the OX40 agonist ivuxolimab. CDR3 sequence (DNA): TGTGCCAGCAGCTTGTTACTAGCGGCCTACAATGAGCAGTTCTTC. Its protein is CASSLLLAAYNEQFF.